Here is one T cell receptor beta chain with its context. This clone showed up many times. The clone's antigen remains unknown. Mismatch with germline at one junction end may stem from a read error. Other DNA sequences from this sample encode an identical CDR3 as well. The data originate from a study of cytomegalovirus exposure and HLA in healthy donors (dated by TCRdb to the late 2010s). Regarding the research as a whole: According to an earlier analysis of 587 of the donors, roughly 180 million T cells yielded some 120 million unique TCR beta sequences and 276 Gb of sequence data. Around 330 gigabases of sequencing data and approximately 92 million unique TCR sequences made up an early release that covered approximately 620 HLA-typed donors. Of the 300 to 500 genotyped donors, over 80% were placed in the genetic ancestry cluster associated with self-reported Caucasian donors. The study aimed to test whether cataloging public T cell receptors could reveal signatures of past pathogen exposure. The study profiled the T cell repertoires of hundreds of subjects by immunosequencing and related them to cytomegalovirus serostatus. In addition to the first cohort of roughly 700 subjects, a separate validation cohort of 120 different subjects was used. To predict cytomegalovirus infection status, the study combined high-throughput TCR immunosequencing, statistical association of individual TCRs with disease status, and machine learning. A later analysis re-analyzed previously published TCR beta repertoires from 500 to 700 donors and added high-resolution HLA genotyping to study TCR occurrence patterns. The later analysis used no new phenotypic data to find candidate immune exposures, relying instead on TCR beta sequences and their occurrence across donors. To decide whether each TCR beta V gene segment behaved as functional or pseudogenic, an earlier analysis of some 600 of the donors relied on high-throughput TCR beta sequencing. Donor age, sex, ethnicity and CMV serostatus were compiled alongside the repertoire data. Genome-wide SNP genotypes for about 60% of the roughly 700 donors were used in a later genetic analysis, which treated that subset as a discovery cohort. Every discovery cohort repertoire had been produced on one sequencing platform. Class I and class II HLA loci were covered by the typing at four-digit resolution. Typing coverage differed by locus: A, B, C, DRB1 and DQB1 were typed in about 629-630 donors, DQA1 in about 560, DPA1 in 600 to 610, and DPB1 in around 490. Four or five DR-DQ haplotypes were handled as single units for association and clustering because linkage in the cohort was strong. Across 398 genotyped donors of the cohort, an average of roughly 200,000 unique TCR beta nucleotide sequences per donor were sequenced, and roughly 20% of those sequences were non-productive.

Library construction relied on the immunoSEQ multiplex PCR assay. For the multiplex PCR, a mixture combining 60 forward primers for TCR Vbeta segments and 13 reverse primers for TCR Jbeta segments was used. A multiplex PCR assay on genomic DNA amplified the CDR3 region of rearranged TCR beta genes. The Illumina HiSeq System was used to sequence the amplified TCR beta libraries as 87-base-pair reads. Per the original workflow: A later analysis counted some 74 million unique TCR beta chains across the 550 to 700 repertoires, and some 11 million of these chains were shared by at least two donors. A nearest-neighbor algorithm error-corrected the raw reads and collapsed the reads into unique sequences, merging closely related sequences to remove PCR and sequencing errors. CDR3 sequences were aligned to IMGT reference sequences to assign V, D and J gene segments. Each retained sequence needed at least a six-nucleotide match to both a V gene segment and a J gene segment. Rearrangements were called productive when the CDR3 lacked stop codons and stayed in frame with V and J; all others were non-productive. Following IMGT convention, CDR3 was defined as the stretch from the second conserved V-encoded cysteine to the conserved J-encoded phenylalanine. The earlier analysis of 550 to 650 of the donors excluded any sequence lacking an unambiguous match to a single V gene segment. An earlier analysis of several hundred of the donors called V segments functional above 56.7% productive rearrangements and segregating when the between-donor standard deviation exceeded 5%. A statistical classification framework was built for diagnosing cytomegalovirus status from the catalog of TCR beta chain sequences. In a later analysis, V and J genes were assigned by comparing TCR nucleotide sequences against IMGT/GENE-DB human TR gene sequences. Using the TCRdist pipeline, a later analysis assigned CDR3 sequences along with most-parsimonious VDJ recombination scenarios. In a later analysis, each TCR beta chain was defined by its CDR3 amino acid sequence together with its V-gene family, and reads lacking a unique V-gene family were excluded. A later analysis removed 550 to 650 highly shared, low-generation-probability nucleotide sequences to deal with suspected cross-contamination and a sequencing artifact. In a later analysis, a clonal expansion index for each public chain was calculated from normalized within-repertoire ranks of inferred template counts. In a later analysis, generation probabilities were computed with a VDJ recombination model fitted to out-of-frame rearrangements, and the resulting probabilities were checked against IGoR. In a later analysis, hypergeometric tests were used to score TCR-TCR, TCR-HLA and TCR-CMV co-occurrence, with a repertoire-size bias correction applied to TCR pairs. False discovery rates were estimated in a later analysis by permuting HLA or CMV assignments 20 times. In a later analysis, co-occurring TCRs were grouped with DBSCAN, and TCRdist sequence similarity was added when clustering was performed within HLA-allele-positive subsets. Repertoires with fewer than 30,000 or more than 120,000 public chains, plus five repertoires with anomalous nucleotide sharing, were excluded from co-occurrence clustering. As stored in TCRdb, this immuneACCESS dataset retains in-frame rearrangements with V and J assigned. A fraction of the clones does not appear; measured against another copy, unresolved V genes explain less than half of the discrepancy, and the remainder lacks a known reason. That table is the source of V, J and clone size, and D and trimming were worked out from the DNA. The sample profile shows 200,000 to 250,000 clones; around 80% of them were found once. The top ten constitute around 5.7% of the sample.

Broad study findings and their caveats: In a later genetic analysis, fewer N-insertions in productive TCRs were reported among donors in an Asian-associated ancestry cluster than the roughly 700-donor mean. At a false discovery rate of 0.05, a later analysis linked under 20,000 TCR beta sequences to specific HLA alleles. Sequencing depth was assumed to be roughly uniform across donors in the presence/absence analyses, though that assumption may not hold. In this cohort, only TCR beta chains were sequenced, and detectable features were limited by the absence of alpha or paired-chain data. A further reported finding was that TCR beta sequences accurately predicted the HLA-A and HLA-B alleles for most subjects in the first cohort. Immune exposure information for the cohort was limited to CMV serostatus. V-gene and J-gene trimming of TCR beta chains was associated with a missense DCLRE1C variant in a later genetic analysis, and the association was replicated in an independent cohort. Because some donors lacked HLA typing at each locus, the association tests relied only on the typed subset. The earlier analysis of some 540 of the donors excluded over 15 rarely observed V segments, including chromosome 9 orphons, because counts were too low. In a later analysis, HLA-associated TCR beta chains showed more clonal expansion and lower generation probabilities than non-associated chains that were equally common. When HLA alleles, especially DR and DQ, strongly co-occurred, TCR associations were difficult to assign to individual alleles. A later analysis reported that several top co-occurrence clusters appeared linked to parvovirus B19, influenza, CMV and Epstein-Barr virus. Cytomegalovirus status was reported to be diagnosed by the classifier with high specificity and sensitivity in both the original and validation cohorts. A later analysis found that TCR association rates varied across HLA loci, with DRB1 alleles showing the most associated TCRs and HLA-C alleles the fewest. Correlated functional status among segregating V segments might be attributable to linkage disequilibrium, but an unknown experimental factor could not be ruled out. Most CMV-associated TCR beta chains appeared to be HLA-restricted in a later analysis, and the HLA associations seemed to be driven largely by CMV exposure. It was suggested by the authors that the approach could potentially be generalized to other disease states and immunological phenotypes. In vitro tests confirmed that a few of the cytomegalovirus-associated TCR beta chains recognize cytomegalovirus antigens. The study gave a list of roughly 150 TCR beta chains associated with cytomegalovirus. An earlier analysis of approximately 570 of the donors showed that most TCR beta V segments appeared in productive rearrangements either about 87% or about 30% of the time, which broadly matched IMGT annotations. Because the 87-base-pair reads could not distinguish some IMGT-functional V segments, including TRBV6-2 and TRBV6-3, those segments were excluded. A cluster of highly shared sequence variants was judged likely to be a technical artifact of the sequencing pipeline. Across donors, most TCR sequences were observed very rarely, whereas some public TCRs were present in many individuals.

Via the germline V gene (reference sequence), CDR1 is SEHNR and CDR2 FQNEAQ. The CDR3 runs 13 residues from the cysteine to the phenylalanine. Only the CDR3 DNA stays, 39 bases, in frame from base 1. The cohort comprised under 700 healthy bone marrow donors. At the time of sampling, all cohort members were nominally healthy, though unrecorded immune exposures were likely present. The donor tested CMV seropositive and was one of the 289 seropositive cohort members. Each donor provided a peripheral blood sample, and peripheral blood mononuclear cells were used for TCR beta sequencing. The Qiagen DNeasy Blood Extraction Kit was used to extract genomic DNA from the blood cell samples.

This receptor chain uses TRBV7-9 and TRBJ2-7, with a tentative D gene TRBD1 over 6 matching bases. The sample comprised PBMCs. The TCR sequence derives from a woman aged 40 to 55 in good health and CMV-seropositive. The encoded CDR3 is CASSQRTGREQYF. In nucleotides, the sequence is TGCGCCAGCAGCCAACGTACAGGGCGAGAGCAGTACTTC.